This TCR beta chain was sequenced during a study of OX40 agonist ivuxolimab in advanced cancers. At the level of the study: Among those enrolled, mean age was roughly 62 years (range 23 to 79) and roughly 84% were male. Study-wide findings and caveats: Averaging showed that CD8+ T cells had more expanded clones than CD4+ did. The 0.1-3.0 mg/kg partial responders had among the lowest clonal expansion.

The CDR3 sequence is 13 residues long. Trimming at V came to 4 bases and at J to 9 bases, leaving 6 bases not matched to a gene. Per germline, CDR1 SGHDN and CDR2 FVKESK. A remark on this clone: As yet, its antigen is unknown.

Assay used: immunoSEQ multiplex PCR; TCRdb lists only in-frame clones, some missing. The sample has over 75,000 clones; 87% are singletons. The rearrangement uses TRBV14 and TRBJ1-3; 7 bases match TRBD1. Sequencing was performed on CD4+ or CD8+ T cells sorted from blood, taken in a trial of the OX40 agonist ivuxolimab. This sequence originates from an adult with an advanced solid tumor such as melanoma, head and neck, liver or kidney cancer. CDR3 coding DNA: TGTGCCAGCAGCCGACAGGGTTTCGGCACCATATATTTT. It translates to CASSRQGFGTIYF.